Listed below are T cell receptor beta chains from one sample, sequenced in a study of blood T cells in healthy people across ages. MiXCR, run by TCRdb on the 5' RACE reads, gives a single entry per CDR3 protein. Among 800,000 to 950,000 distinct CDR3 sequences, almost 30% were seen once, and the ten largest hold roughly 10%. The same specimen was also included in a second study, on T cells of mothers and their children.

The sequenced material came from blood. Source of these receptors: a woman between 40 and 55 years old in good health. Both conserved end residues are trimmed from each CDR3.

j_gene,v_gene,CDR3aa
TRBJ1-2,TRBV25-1,ASSEVQGRIHGYT
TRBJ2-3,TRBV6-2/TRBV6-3,ACTGRSTDTQY
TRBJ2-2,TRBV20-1,SAYQGTGELF
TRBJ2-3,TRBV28,ASSSGLEEDTQY
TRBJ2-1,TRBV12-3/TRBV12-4,ASSFRVGGPHPHNEQF
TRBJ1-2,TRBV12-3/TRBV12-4,ASSLGVKGLILEGSHYGYT
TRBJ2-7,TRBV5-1,ASSLDPGQNYEQY
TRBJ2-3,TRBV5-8,ASRLVADTQY
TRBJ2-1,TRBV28,ASSPSGQGNFYNEQF
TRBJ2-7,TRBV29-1,SVGETGSYEQY
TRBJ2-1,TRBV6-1,ASRDGSYNEQF
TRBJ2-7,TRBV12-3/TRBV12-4,ASSASGLAGVPFGYEQY
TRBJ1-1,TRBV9,ASSVEGTTWTEAF
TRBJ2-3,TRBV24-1,ATSDNRPYTQY
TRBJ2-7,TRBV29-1,SVESSGGGQGEQY
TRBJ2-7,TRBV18,ASSPPGALWGEQY
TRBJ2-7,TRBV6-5,ASSYSPKVTDSYEQY
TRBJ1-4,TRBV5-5,ASSLAGASSNEKLF
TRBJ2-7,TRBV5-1,ASRRQGAGYEQY
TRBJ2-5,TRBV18,ASSPTGGRYGQY
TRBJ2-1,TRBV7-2,ASSLDRRGGVEQF
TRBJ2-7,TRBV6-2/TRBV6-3,ASLEGGSYEQY
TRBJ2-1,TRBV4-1,ASSQGVAGLSYNEQF
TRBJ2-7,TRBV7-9,ASSQTGGTYEQY
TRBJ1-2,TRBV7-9,ASSSDRSYGYT
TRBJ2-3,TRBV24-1,ATSDRLASTDTQY
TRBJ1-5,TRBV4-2,ASSPKYRDNQPQH
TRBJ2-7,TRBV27,ASRKGIYEQY
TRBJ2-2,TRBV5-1,ASSLGQTGDTGERF
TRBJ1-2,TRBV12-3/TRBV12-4,ASSPTGGKPGYT
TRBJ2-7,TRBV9,ASSQGFGDYEQY
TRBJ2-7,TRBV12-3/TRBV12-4,ASSFTGAASYEQY
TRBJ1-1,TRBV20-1,SARDWAGGSATEAF
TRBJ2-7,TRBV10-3,AISEGAIGPEQY
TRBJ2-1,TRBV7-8,ASSATPGTGGRNEQF
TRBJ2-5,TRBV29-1,SVEVPTGKTQY